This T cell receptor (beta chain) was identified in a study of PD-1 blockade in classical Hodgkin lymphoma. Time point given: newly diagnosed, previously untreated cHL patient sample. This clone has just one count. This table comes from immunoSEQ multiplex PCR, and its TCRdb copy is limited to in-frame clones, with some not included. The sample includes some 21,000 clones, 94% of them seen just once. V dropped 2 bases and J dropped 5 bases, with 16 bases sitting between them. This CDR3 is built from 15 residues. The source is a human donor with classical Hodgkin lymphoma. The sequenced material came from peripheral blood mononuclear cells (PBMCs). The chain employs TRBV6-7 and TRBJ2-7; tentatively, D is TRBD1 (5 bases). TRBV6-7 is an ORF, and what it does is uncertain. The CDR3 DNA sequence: TGTGCCAGCAGTTACCGGATCTCAGGGTACCACGAGCAGTACTTC. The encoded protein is CASSYRISGYHEQYF.